These 30 T cell receptor beta chains came from one sample sequenced in a study of technical replicates of blood from four donors. Libraries were prepared by immunoSEQ multiplex PCR; TCRdb keeps only in-frame clonotypes and omits some of them. The sample carries about 80,000 clones, about 96% recorded once. Sequenced: T cells isolated from PBMCs. These receptors all stem from a human donor in good health.

The chain joins TRBV7-8 to TRBJ2-7; tentatively, D is TRBD2 (6 bases). V was cut by 2 bases and J by 5 bases, with 10 bases left in between. The CDR3 consists of 13 residues. Germline CDR1 reads SGHVS; CDR2 reads FQNEAQ. The CDR3, as DNA: TGTGCCAGCAGCTTACCGGCGGGGAACGAGCAGTACTTC. Amino acid sequence: CASSLPAGNEQYF.

This chain connects TRBV19 to TRBJ1-5; 12 bases align to TRBD1. With 5 bases clipped from V and 6 bases from J, the junction kept 2 bases outside the gene matches. Germline V lookup: CDR1 LNHDA, CDR2 SQIVND (reference sequence). The CDR3 sequence is 14 residues long. Here the CDR3 DNA reads TGTGCCAGTAGTGGGACAGGGGGCGGTCAGCCCCAGCATTTT. It specifies CASSGTGGGQPQHF.

The V and J genes are TRBV2 and TRBJ1-5; 7 bases are shared with TRBD1. Germline assignment: CDR1 SNHLY and CDR2 FYNNEI. V was clipped by 5 bases and J by 7 bases; unmatched bases: 2. This CDR3 is built from 12 residues. This CDR3 is CASSRQGQPQHF. The DNA for the CDR3 is TGTGCCAGCAGTAGACAGGGCCAGCCCCAGCATTTT.

The chain combines TRBV30 with TRBJ1-3; tentative D call: TRBD1 (6 bases). CDR1 and CDR2 from the germline V gene are GTSNPN and SVGIG (reference sequence). Trimming stripped 1 base from V and 3 bases from J, with 7 bases between. The CDR3 contains 13 residues. The CDR3 bases are TGTGCCTGGAGTGGACAGGTTGGAAACACCATATATTTT. The encoded protein is CAWSGQVGNTIYF. The full variable domain, rest sourced from reference TRBV30 and TRBJ1-3, is SQTIHQWPATLVQPVGSPLSLECTVEGTSNPNLYWYRQAAGRGLQLLFYSVGIGQISSEVPQNLSASRPQDRQFILSSKKLLLSDSGFYLCAWSGQVGNTIYFGEGSWLTVV.

This clone was picked up a small number of times. The chain carries TRBV28 and TRBJ2-7; possible D gene TRBD1, 6 bases. This CDR3 has 15 residues. Trimming stripped 5 bases from V and 4 bases from J, with 18 bases between. Germline loops: CDR1 MDHEN, CDR2 SYDVKM. The CDR3 region is CASSVTGRPGYEQYF. The DNA for the CDR3 is TGTGCCAGCAGTGTCACAGGGCGCCCTGGGTACGAGCAGTACTTC. The variable domain in full, with the rest retrieved from reference TRBV28 and TRBJ2-7, is DVKVTQSSRYLVKRTGEKVFLECVQDMDHENMFWYRQDPGLGLRLIYFSYDVKMKEKGDIPEGYSVSREKKERFSLILESASTNQTSMYLCASSVTGRPGYEQYFGPGTRLTVT.

This chain connects TRBV11-2 to TRBJ1-3, with D perhaps TRBD1 (5 bases). From germline, CDR1 is SGHAT and CDR2 FQNNGV. Trimming removed 4 bases at V and 6 bases at J, with 13 bases between. The CDR3 is 14 residues long. DNA of the CDR3: TGTGCCAGCAGCTCCGTATGGGGGGAAAACACCATATATTTT. Its protein is CASSSVWGENTIYF.

This chain joins TRBV5-4 and TRBJ2-7; 7 bases agree with TRBD1. The CDR3 runs to 14 residues. Trimming took 4 bases from V and 5 from J; bases not matched to a gene: 9. The germline V gene encodes CDR1 SGHNT and CDR2 YYREEE (reference sequence). The DNA for the CDR3 is TGTGCCAGCAGCCCTACAGACAGGGTCCACGAGCAGTACTTC. Translated, it gives CASSPTDRVHEQYF.

A single count supports this clone. The chain combines TRBV6-6 with TRBJ1-4; a possible D gene is TRBD1 (6 bases). The CDR3 covers 14 residues. Trimming took off 7 bases at V and 7 bases at J, with 16 bases between the two ends. In germline, CDR1 is MNHNY, CDR2 SVGAGI (reference sequence). CDR3 nucleotide sequence: TGTGCCAGCACCGAGGGGGGGGGCCGTGAAAAACTGTTTTTT. This translates into CASTEGGGREKLFF.

This sequence joins TRBV6-6 and TRBJ2-7, with 7 bases matching TRBD2. The CDR3 runs 12 residues. Germline V gene data show CDR1 as MNHNY and CDR2 as SVGAGI (reference sequence). Trimming at V came to 0 bases and at J to 10 bases, leaving 3 bases not matched to a gene. The chain's CDR3 is CASSYSSGDQYF. The CDR3 DNA reads as TGTGCCAGCAGTTACTCGAGCGGGGACCAGTACTTC.

The CDR3 sequence is CASSPPGTGALNEQFF. The CDR3, as DNA: TGTGCCAGCAGCCCCCCCGGGACAGGGGCCTTGAATGAGCAGTTCTTC. V and J are TRBV9 and TRBJ2-1, with 10 bases matching TRBD1. Trimming removed 4 bases from V and 7 bases from J; junction bases left unmatched: 11. CDR3 length equals 16 residues. CDR1 is SGDLS and CDR2 is YYNGEE in the germline V gene.

The V call is TRBV29-1, the J call TRBJ1-2, with D hard to call. V gave up 5 bases and J gave up 7 bases, with 8 bases separating them. Germline V CDR1 and CDR2: SQVTM, ANQGSEA. This CDR3 has 10 amino acids. The CDR3 DNA reads TGCAGCGTTTTATCCGGTGGCTACACCTTC. This translates into CSVLSGGYTF.

V is TRBV19 and J is TRBJ2-7; tentative D call: TRBD1 (5 bases). The CDR3 consists of 13 residues. V dropped 5 bases and J dropped 3 bases, with 11 bases sitting between them. Germline assignment: CDR1 LNHDA and CDR2 SQIVND (reference sequence). CDR3 sequence (DNA): TGTGCCAGTAGTGTAATTGACAGCTACGAGCAGTACTTC. Its translation is CASSVIDSYEQYF.

This sequence joins TRBV15 and TRBJ2-3; D is ambiguous. The CDR3 totals 16 residues. V was trimmed by 0 bases and J by 6 bases, leaving 16 bases between them. Germline V gene data show CDR1 as LNHNV and CDR2 as YYDKDF (reference sequence). CDR3 sequence: CATSRERPGSMDTQYF. CDR3 nucleotides: TGTGCCACCAGCAGAGAACGGCCAGGCTCTATGGATACGCAGTATTTT.

The chain is built from TRBV7-9 and TRBJ1-2; TRBD1 is a possible D gene (5 bases). The CDR3 contains 16 residues. The V gene's germline CDR1 is SEHNR and CDR2 FQNEAQ (reference sequence). V shed 5 bases and J shed 5 bases, with 21 bases lying between them. CDR3 sequence reads: CASSVQSQGSGYGYTF. The CDR3 DNA reads as TGTGCCAGCAGCGTACAGTCGCAGGGTTCTGGTTATGGCTACACCTTC.

The chain is built from TRBV12-5 and TRBJ1-5, with 9 nucleotides matching TRBD1. Trimming took 0 bases from V and 5 from J; bases not matched to a gene: 8. In germline, CDR1 is LGHNT, CDR2 FRNRAP. CDR3 length: 17 amino acids. CDR3 bases: TGTGCTAGTGGTTTGGTACAGCGGGGACAGGGCGATCAGCCCCAGCATTTT. Its protein is CASGLVQRGQGDQPQHF. Full variable domain (remainder filled in from reference TRBV12-5 and TRBJ1-5): DARVTQTPRHKVTEMGQEVTMRCQPILGHNTVFWYRQTMMQGLELLAYFRNRAPLDDSGMPKDRFSAEMPDATLATLKIQPSEPRDSAVYFCASGLVQRGQGDQPQHFGDGTRLSIL.

This chain connects TRBV29-1 to TRBJ1-1, with TRBD1 as a possible D gene (6 bases). Per germline, CDR1 SQVTM and CDR2 ANQGSEA. The length of the CDR3 is 13 residues. The CDR3, as DNA: TGCAGTACCTTAGGGGGTATGAACACTGAAGCTTTCTTT. Its protein is CSTLGGMNTEAFF.

The chain links TRBV9 to TRBJ2-7; perhaps TRBD2 as D (5 bases). CDR3 length: 14 amino acids. V dropped 0 bases and J dropped 5 bases, with 12 bases sitting between them. Germline lookup yields CDR1 SGDLS and CDR2 YYNGEE. The CDR3 spells CASSVEGVSDEQYF. In DNA, the CDR3 is TGTGCCAGCAGCGTAGAGGGAGTTAGCGACGAGCAGTACTTC.

The chain combines TRBV5-6 with TRBJ1-2; TRBD1 is a possible D gene (5 bases). CDR1 SGHDT and CDR2 YYEEEE come from the germline V gene. V was shortened by 2 bases and J by 1 base, with 18 bases between the two germline ends. CDR3 size: 17 residues. CDR3 coding DNA: TGTGCCAGCAGCTTTGGTACAGGTAGATTACTTAACTATGGCTACACCTTC. Amino acids: CASSFGTGRLLNYGYTF. The full variable domain, completed using reference TRBV5-6 and TRBJ1-2, is DAGVTQSPTHLIKTRGQQVTLRCSPKSGHDTVSWYQQALGQGPQFIFQYYEEEERQRGNFPDRFSGHQFPNYSSELNVNALLLGDSALYLCASSFGTGRLLNYGYTFGSGTRLTVV.

The chain uses TRBV19 and TRBJ1-1, with D unresolved. Between the trimmed V and J ends, which lost 1 base and 7 bases, there was a span of 7 bases. The germline V gene encodes CDR1 LNHDA and CDR2 SQIVND (reference sequence). The CDR3 spans 12 residues. The CDR3 DNA reads TGTGCCAGTAGTATAGGTCCAGGTGAAGCTTTCTTT. Residues: CASSIGPGEAFF.

V and J are TRBV5-4 and TRBJ2-7; possible D gene TRBD2, 6 bases. Germline CDR1 SGHNT, CDR2 YYREEE (reference sequence). V was cut by 3 bases and J by 1 base, with 8 bases left in between. The CDR3 loop spans 13 amino acids. The CDR3 here is CASSSSVSYEQYF. CDR3 in DNA: TGTGCCAGCAGCTCTAGCGTGTCCTACGAGCAGTACTTC.

The V call is TRBV2, the J call TRBJ1-1, with D hard to call. V dropped 1 base and J dropped 11 bases, with 8 bases sitting between them. This CDR3 comprises 11 residues. Per germline, CDR1 SNHLY and CDR2 FYNNEI. CDR3 loop: CASSEVWAAFF. CDR3 bases: TGTGCCAGCAGTGAAGTTTGGGCTGCTTTCTTT.

The V and J genes are TRBV11-3 and TRBJ2-7; no reliable D call. V dropped 5 bases and J dropped 0 bases, with 11 bases sitting between them. This CDR3 contains 14 residues. The germline gives CDR1 SGHNT, CDR2 YENEEA. CDR3 sequence (DNA): TGTGCCAGCAGCCCGGTCTCCGCCTCCTACGAGCAGTACTTC. This sequence encodes CASSPVSASYEQYF.

J is TRBJ2-2 and V is TRBV27; D remains unclear. Germline V gives CDR1 MNHEY, CDR2 SMNVEV (reference sequence). The length of the CDR3 is 14 residues. V lost 2 bases, J lost 1 base, and 5 bases lay in between. The CDR3 DNA reads TGTGCCAGCAGTTTACGGGTGAACACCGGGGAGCTGTTTTTT. Its translation: CASSLRVNTGELFF.

This clone was recorded once. This sequence joins TRBV4-3 and TRBJ2-7, with TRBD1 matching over 8 bases. Germline V gives CDR1 LGHNA, CDR2 YSLEER. V lost 3 bases, J lost 3 bases, and 4 bases stayed unmatched. This CDR3 has 14 residues. CDR3 bases: TGCGCCAGCAGCCAGGCAACAGGGGGCTACGAGCAGTACTTC. Translation: CASSQATGGYEQYF.

V is TRBV7-8 and J is TRBJ1-1, with 8 bases lining up with TRBD1. CDR1 SGHVS and CDR2 FQNEAQ come from the germline V gene. The ends lost 5 bases at V and 10 bases at J; junction bases unmatched: 6. The CDR3 runs 12 residues. The CDR3 bases are TGTGCCAGCAGCGACAGACAGGGGACAGCTTTCTTT. It specifies CASSDRQGTAFF.

This clone appeared once. The V and J genes are TRBV5-1 and TRBJ1-1; TRBD1 might be the D (6 bases). CDR1 and CDR2 from the germline V gene are SGHRS and YFSETQ. V was pared by 0 bases and J by 5 bases, with 8 bases between. CDR3 size: 13 residues. Here the CDR3 DNA reads TGCGCCAGCAGCTTGGTGCAGGGGACTGAAGCTTTCTTT. As protein: CASSLVQGTEAFF.

The gene calls are TRBV5-1 and TRBJ2-2; TRBD2 matches 10 bases. Germline CDR1 is SGHRS and CDR2 is YFSETQ. This CDR3 is 19 amino acids long. V dropped 4 bases and J dropped 1; count of bases not matched to a gene: 13. The CDR3 DNA is TGCGCCAGCAGCATAGACTCTCCGGGACTAGCGTGGAACACCGGGGAGCTGTTTTTT. This translates into CASSIDSPGLAWNTGELFF.

The chain joins TRBV19 to TRBJ2-1, with D uncertain. Deletions cut 6 bases from V and 2 bases from J, with 14 bases between. The CDR3 runs 15 residues. Germline V gene sequence: CDR1 LNHDA, CDR2 SQIVND (reference sequence). CDR3 residues: CASSLFSIAYNEQFF. DNA for the CDR3: TGTGCCAGTAGCCTTTTTAGTATCGCCTACAATGAGCAGTTCTTC. Supplemented by reference TRBV19 and TRBJ2-1, the full variable domain reads DGGITQSPKYLFRKEGQNVTLSCEQNLNHDAMYWYRQDPGQGLRLIYYSQIVNDFQKGDIAEGYSVSREKKESFPLTVTSAQKNPTAFYLCASSLFSIAYNEQFFGPGTRLTVL.

The chain links TRBV27 to TRBJ2-7; maybe TRBD1 (5 bases). This CDR3 comprises 11 residues. V was shortened by 6 bases and J by 6 bases, with 9 bases between the two germline ends. Germline lookup yields CDR1 MNHEY and CDR2 SMNVEV (reference sequence). The CDR3 nucleotides read TGTGCCAGCAGAGCAGGGTTCGAGCAGTACTTC. Translation: CASRAGFEQYF.

This sequence joins TRBV5-1 and TRBJ2-3; 8 bases fit TRBD1. J gave up 4 bases and V 2 bases, and 6 bases lay outside the gene matches. Germline CDR1 and CDR2: SGHRS and YFSETQ. The CDR3 contains 15 residues. CDR3 protein: CASSLTGGTADTQYF. The DNA of the CDR3 is TGCGCCAGCAGCTTAACAGGGGGGACCGCAGATACGCAGTATTTT.